Following are 9 T cell receptor beta chains from one sample sequenced in a study of cytomegalovirus exposure and HLA in healthy donors. With 60 Vbeta and 13 Jbeta primers, the PCR was carried out. Libraries were prepared by immunoSEQ multiplex PCR; TCRdb keeps only in-frame clonotypes and omits some of them. The data show more than 100,000 clones, roughly three quarters seen once. Source material: PBMCs. The receptors were gathered from a woman aged 55 to 70 in good health and CMV-seronegative.

The chain carries TRBV5-5 and TRBJ2-5, with 8 bases that match TRBD1. The CDR3 contains 16 residues. V lost 3 bases, J lost 1 base, and 8 bases stayed unmatched. Per the germline V gene, CDR1 is SGHKS and CDR2 is YYEKEE (reference sequence). The CDR3 sequence: CASSWTGTARQETQYF. The CDR3 bases are TGTGCCAGCAGCTGGACAGGGACAGCTCGCCAAGAGACCCAGTACTTC.

This clone was seen a few times. The J gene is TRBJ2-5, the V gene TRBV10-1, with 12 bases identical to TRBD2. The CDR3 is 14 amino acids. With V trimmed by 10 bases and J by 4 bases, 7 bases remained unmatched. Germline V gene sequence: CDR1 WNHNN, CDR2 SYGVQD (reference sequence). The DNA for the CDR3 is TGCGCCACCCCCCCGGGACTAGCGGGAGAGACCCAGTACTTC. Translation gives CATPPGLAGETQYF.

The chain recombines TRBV4-2 with TRBJ2-4, with D unresolved. CDR1 is LGHNA, CDR2 YNFKEQ, per germline. The length of the CDR3 is 15 residues. The germline V and J ends were trimmed by 1 base and 0 bases, with 7 bases remaining between them. The CDR3 loop is CASSQGLLAKNIQYF. The CDR3 coding sequence is TGTGCCAGCAGCCAAGGACTCCTAGCCAAAAACATTCAGTACTTC.

The rearrangement links TRBV7-9 to TRBJ1-5, with 9 bases fitting TRBD1. This CDR3 spans 14 amino acids. J lost 7 bases, V lost 5 bases, and 6 bases had no gene match. Germline values: CDR1 SEHNR, CDR2 FQNEAQ (reference sequence). The DNA of the CDR3 is TGTGCCAGCAGCCCCGGACAGGGGCACCAGCCCCAGCATTTT. Amino acids: CASSPGQGHQPQHF.

The V call is TRBV7-3, the J call TRBJ2-7, with D perhaps TRBD2 (7 bases). Germline V gene sequence: CDR1 SGHTA, CDR2 FQGTGA. The CDR3 runs to 13 residues. The V and J ends lost 3 bases and 7 bases respectively, with 13 bases between them. In nucleotides, the CDR3 is TGTGCCAGCAGCTTGGGGGGGCAGGGTGAGCAGTACTTC. Translation: CASSLGGQGEQYF.

V gene TRBV9 combines with J gene TRBJ2-7; 8 nucleotides match TRBD1. CDR1 SGDLS and CDR2 YYNGEE come from the germline V gene. There are 14 residues in the CDR3. V was clipped by 4 bases and J by 6 bases; unmatched bases: 9. The CDR3 reads CASSPVDRGSEQYF. The CDR3 DNA reads as TGTGCCAGCAGCCCGGTTGACAGGGGTTCCGAGCAGTACTTC.

J is TRBJ2-3 and V is TRBV7-6; D is possibly TRBD1 (5 bases). From germline, CDR1 is SGHVS and CDR2 FNYEAQ. The CDR3 runs to 17 residues. Trimming removed 2 bases from V and 0 bases from J, with 15 bases in between. The CDR3 here is CASSLLALTASTDTQYF. CDR3 in DNA: TGTGCCAGCAGCTTACTTGCTTTGACAGCCAGCACAGATACGCAGTATTTT.

The V and J genes are TRBV5-1 and TRBJ2-5; a weak D match, TRBD1 (6 bases). Germline CDR1 and CDR2: SGHRS and YFSETQ. The CDR3 is 14 residues long. The V and J ends lost 5 bases and 2 bases respectively, with 13 bases between them. CDR3 in amino acids: CASSPGQRQETQYF. CDR3 in DNA: TGCGCCAGCAGTCCCGGACAGAGACAAGAGACCCAGTACTTC. The full variable domain, in which reference TRBV5-1 and TRBJ2-5 provide the parts outside the CDR3, is KAGVTQTPRYLIKTRGQQVTLSCSPISGHRSVSWYQQTPGQGLQFLFEYFSETQRNKGNFPGRFSGRQFSNSRSEMNVSTLELGDSALYLCASSPGQRQETQYFGPGTRLLVL.

This rearrangement joins TRBV2 to TRBJ2-3, with 12 bases lining up with TRBD2. The CDR3 sequence is 15 residues long. V trimming: 4 bases; J trimming: 4 bases; junction bases outside the gene matches: 3. Germline V CDR1 and CDR2: SNHLY, FYNNEI. CDR3 protein: CASSVRLAGADTQYF. CDR3 nucleotide sequence: TGTGCCAGCAGTGTTCGACTAGCGGGGGCAGATACGCAGTATTTT.